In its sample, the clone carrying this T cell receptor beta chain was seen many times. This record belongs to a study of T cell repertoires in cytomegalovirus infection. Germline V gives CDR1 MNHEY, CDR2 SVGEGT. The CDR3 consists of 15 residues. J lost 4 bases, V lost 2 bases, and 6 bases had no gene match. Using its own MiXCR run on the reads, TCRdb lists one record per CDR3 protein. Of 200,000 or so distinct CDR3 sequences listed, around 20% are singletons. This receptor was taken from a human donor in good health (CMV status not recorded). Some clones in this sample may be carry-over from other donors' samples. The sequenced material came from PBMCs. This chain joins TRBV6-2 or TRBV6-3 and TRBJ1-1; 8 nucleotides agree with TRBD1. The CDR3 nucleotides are TGTGCCAGCAGTTACCCGACAGGGGAAGCCACTGAAGCTTTCTTT. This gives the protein CASSYPTGEATEAFF.